Following are 24 T cell receptor beta chains from one sample sequenced in a study of blood T cell repertoires in COVID-19. Produced via immunoSEQ multiplex PCR; TCRdb's table is partial and in-frame only. This table has roughly 74,000 clones, around nine tenths appearing once. Sequencing was carried out using PBMCs or T cells enriched from blood (not recorded which). These TCRs come from a woman aged 45-65 years with acute COVID-19.

The chain combines TRBV5-1 with TRBJ2-3; 8 nucleotides line up with TRBD2. Looked up from germline, CDR1 is SGHRS and CDR2 is YFSETQ. With 1 base clipped from V and 8 bases from J, the junction kept 6 bases outside the gene matches. The CDR3 covers 14 residues. CDR3 residues: CASSLWVAGITQYF. In DNA, the CDR3 is TGCGCCAGCAGCTTGTGGGTAGCGGGGATTACGCAGTATTTT. Looking up the rest from reference TRBV5-1 and TRBJ2-3 gives the full variable domain: KAGVTQTPRYLIKTRGQQVTLSCSPISGHRSVSWYQQTPGQGLQFLFEYFSETQRNKGNFPGRFSGRQFSNSRSEMNVSTLELGDSALYLCASSLWVAGITQYFGPGTRLTVL.

The chain combines TRBV29-1 with TRBJ1-2, with TRBD1 as a possible D gene (5 bases). The CDR3 covers 17 residues. Per the germline V gene, CDR1 is SQVTM and CDR2 is ANQGSEA. V was clipped by 3 bases and J by 0 bases, with 20 bases between them. Written as DNA, the CDR3 is TGCAGCGTTGACGAGGCGGCAGGGAATCTTGCTAACTATGGCTACACCTTC. Protein sequence: CSVDEAAGNLANYGYTF.

The rearrangement links TRBV4-1 to TRBJ2-5; no firm D call. In germline, CDR1 is MGHRA, CDR2 YSYEKL. The CDR3 totals 14 residues. The V and J ends lost 4 bases and 5 bases respectively, with 14 bases between them. The CDR3 sequence is CASSRPDNWETQYF. As DNA, the CDR3 is TGCGCCAGCAGCCGACCCGACAATTGGGAGACCCAGTACTTC.

The rearrangement links TRBV6-5 to TRBJ1-1; no firm D call. V was shortened by 4 bases and J by 1 base, with 10 bases between the two germline ends. Germline CDR1 reads MNHEY; CDR2 reads SVGAGI. CDR3 length equals 14 residues. This CDR3 reads CASSSSFRNTEAFF. DNA of the CDR3: TGTGCCAGCAGTTCCTCCTTCCGGAACACTGAAGCTTTCTTT.

The chain joins TRBV29-1 to TRBJ1-6; possibly TRBD1 for D (5 bases). Germline V gives CDR1 SQVTM, CDR2 ANQGSEA. Trimming removed 6 bases from V and 10 bases from J, with 16 bases in between. The CDR3 loop spans 13 amino acids. The CDR3 sequence: CSVQDQGRSPLHF. The CDR3, as DNA: TGCAGCGTCCAAGATCAGGGTCGGTCACCCCTCCACTTT.

The chain combines TRBV10-1 with TRBJ2-1, with TRBD1 matching over 11 bases. Trimming cost V 2 bases and J 10 bases; bases outside gene matches: 4. The CDR3 contains 14 residues. Germline assignment: CDR1 WNHNN and CDR2 SYGVQD (reference sequence). CDR3 DNA sequence: TGCGCCAGCAGTGAGGGGACAGGGGGAAAAGAGCAGTTCTTC. Amino acids: CASSEGTGGKEQFF.

The chain carries TRBV12-3 or TRBV12-4 and TRBJ1-1; D unresolved. V shed 3 bases and J shed 6 bases, with 11 bases lying between them. CDR3 length: 13 residues. The CDR3 spells CASSFDSASEAFF. The CDR3, as DNA: TGTGCCAGCAGTTTTGACTCGGCTTCTGAAGCTTTCTTT.

The rearrangement links TRBV5-1 to TRBJ2-3, with no clear D. This CDR3 comprises 13 residues. Germline V gives CDR1 SGHRS, CDR2 YFSETQ. V gave up 3 bases and J gave up 6 bases, with 11 bases separating them. CDR3 sequence (DNA): TGCGCCAGCAGCTCCTCCATGCGGGATACGCAGTATTTT. It specifies CASSSSMRDTQYF.

V and J are TRBV24-1 and TRBJ1-5; 11 nucleotides line up with TRBD1. Germline CDR1 KGHDR, CDR2 SFDVKD. V lost 4 bases, J lost 6 bases, and 7 bases stayed unmatched. The CDR3 length is 16 residues. CDR3 amino acids: CATSDTGTGGIQPQHF. The CDR3 nucleotides read TGTGCCACCAGTGACACCGGGACAGGGGGGATTCAGCCCCAGCATTTT.

V and J are TRBV24-1 and TRBJ1-5; 9 bases are shared with TRBD1. The CDR3 covers 17 residues. Per the germline V gene, CDR1 is KGHDR and CDR2 is SFDVKD. V shed 3 bases and J 3 bases; nucleotides not matched to a gene: 8. The CDR3 reads CATSDGWDRADNQPQHF. CDR3 bases: TGTGCCACCAGTGATGGATGGGACAGGGCGGACAATCAGCCCCAGCATTTT.

The gene calls are TRBV12-3 or TRBV12-4 and TRBJ2-2, with D unresolved. The CDR3 is made up of 11 amino acids. V lost 7 bases and J 6 bases, leaving 6 bases between the germline ends. The CDR3 region is CASTPAGELFF. The CDR3 DNA reads as TGTGCCAGCACCCCAGCCGGGGAGCTGTTTTTT.

The chain joins TRBV5-6 to TRBJ1-1; D is uncertain. The V and J ends lost 2 bases and 3 bases respectively, with 11 bases between them. The germline V gene encodes CDR1 SGHDT and CDR2 YYEEEE. CDR3 length: 14 residues. CDR3 nucleotide sequence: TGTGCCAGCAGCTTTTTTAGCTTGGACACTGAAGCTTTCTTT. Its translation is CASSFFSLDTEAFF.

The gene calls are TRBV29-1 and TRBJ2-3; 11 positions match TRBD2. This CDR3 region has 14 residues. The V segment lost 6 bases and the J segment 6 bases; nucleotides outside the gene matches: 8. Germline V gene sequence: CDR1 SQVTM, CDR2 ANQGSEA. In DNA, the CDR3 is TGCAGCGTCCCCATAGCGGGAGGGTCTGATACGCAGTATTTT. This codes for CSVPIAGGSDTQYF.

This chain uses TRBV18 with TRBJ2-3; 9 positions agree with TRBD2. V shed 3 bases, J shed 3 bases, and the junction held 4 bases outside the gene matches. CDR3 length equals 15 residues. Germline values: CDR1 KGHSH, CDR2 LQKENI. CDR3 nucleotides: TGTGCCAGCTCACCGCCGGGACTAGCAACAGATACGCAGTATTTT. Translated: CASSPPGLATDTQYF.

The chain employs TRBV6-1 and TRBJ2-1, with TRBD2 matching over 10 bases. V was clipped by 4 bases and J by 3 bases; unmatched bases: 6. The CDR3 has 16 amino acids. CDR1 is MNHNS and CDR2 is SASEGT in the germline V gene. In DNA, the CDR3 is TGTGCCAGCAGTGTGTCTAGCGGGAGTGTCTACAATGAGCAGTTCTTC. Residues: CASSVSSGSVYNEQFF.

The chain joins TRBV7-9 to TRBJ2-5, with 10 bases lining up with TRBD2. Per germline, CDR1 SEHNR and CDR2 FQNEAQ (reference sequence). J gave up 4 bases and V 1 base, and 3 bases lay outside the gene matches. CDR3 length: 15 residues. CDR3 loop: CASSLGGLARETQYF. In nucleotides, the CDR3 is TGTGCCAGCAGCTTAGGGGGACTAGCGAGAGAGACCCAGTACTTC.

The chain joins TRBV10-3 to TRBJ2-4, with a weak D call TRBD2 (6 bases). Per germline, CDR1 ENHRY and CDR2 SYGVKD. The CDR3 totals 17 residues. Deletions cut 0 bases from V and 1 base from J, with 13 bases between. Here the CDR3 DNA reads TGTGCCATCAGTGAGTCCGGGCCCCGGGGGGCCAAAAACATTCAGTACTTC. It yields the protein CAISESGPRGAKNIQYF.

The chain uses TRBV19 and TRBJ2-1; 7 bases are shared with TRBD1. Germline-derived CDR1 and CDR2 are LNHDA and SQIVND (reference sequence). The length of the CDR3 is 22 residues. CDR3 residues: CAAGVSGSYRGPAAFSYNEQFF. The DNA for the CDR3 is TGTGCAGCAGGGGTGTCGGGTTCTTACAGGGGTCCAGCGGCGTTCTCCTACAATGAGCAGTTCTTC.

This chain joins TRBV19 and TRBJ2-5, with a weak D call TRBD1 (5 bases). Per the germline V gene, CDR1 is LNHDA and CDR2 is SQIVND (reference sequence). V lost 0 bases to trimming and J lost 3 bases, with 11 bases between them. This CDR3 has 15 amino acids. CDR3 residues: CASSIDPAREETQYF. The CDR3 nucleotides read TGTGCCAGTAGTATAGATCCCGCCAGGGAAGAGACCCAGTACTTC.

The chain joins TRBV3-1 (or the pseudogene TRBV3-2) to TRBJ2-5; no reliable D call. The CDR3 has 12 amino acids. Trimming removed 3 bases from V and 1 base from J, with 3 bases in between. The germline V gene encodes CDR1 LGHDT and CDR2 YNNKEL (reference sequence). CDR3 in DNA: TGTGCCAGCAGCCACCTCCAAGAGACCCAGTACTTC. Protein: CASSHLQETQYF.

The V call is TRBV30, the J call TRBJ2-3, with a tentative D call TRBD1 (5 bases). This CDR3 region has 15 residues. CDR1 and CDR2 (germline): GTSNPN, SVGIG (reference sequence). The V and J ends lost 3 bases and 2 bases respectively, with 15 bases between them. The CDR3 sequence: CAWRLGLGYTDTQYF. The CDR3 DNA is TGTGCCTGGAGGCTGGGGCTAGGCTACACAGATACGCAGTATTTT.

This sequence joins TRBV21-1 and TRBJ1-3; the table calls TRBD1, which could not be checked here. TRBV21-1 is termed a pseudogene. The CDR3 is 14 residues long. CDR3 nucleotides: TGTGCCAGCAGCAAGCAGGATTCTGGAAACACCATATATTTT. This codes for CASSKQDSGNTIYF.

The CDR3 nucleotides read TGCAGCGTAACGACAGGGATGAACACTGAAGCTTTCTTT. Residues: CSVTTGMNTEAFF. V usage is TRBV29-1 and J usage is TRBJ1-1, with 7 bases matching TRBD1. V gave up 6 bases and J gave up 0 bases; unmatched junction bases: 4. Looked up from germline, CDR1 is SQVTM and CDR2 is ANQGSEA. CDR3 length: 13 amino acids. Full variable domain (remainder filled in from reference TRBV29-1 and TRBJ1-1): SAVISQKPSRDICQRGTSLTIQCQVDSQVTMMFWYRQQPGQSLTLIATANQGSEATYESGFVIDKFPISRPNLTFSTLTVSNMSPEDSSIYLCSVTTGMNTEAFFGQGTRLTVV.

V usage is TRBV19 and J usage is TRBJ2-7, with 8 positions matching TRBD2. Germline values: CDR1 LNHDA, CDR2 SQIVND (reference sequence). The CDR3 is made up of 15 amino acids. J gave up 3 bases and V 5 bases, and 9 bases lay outside the gene matches. The CDR3 protein is CASSAGGSGVYEQYF. The DNA of the CDR3 is TGTGCCAGTAGTGCGGGCGGTAGCGGGGTCTACGAGCAGTACTTC.